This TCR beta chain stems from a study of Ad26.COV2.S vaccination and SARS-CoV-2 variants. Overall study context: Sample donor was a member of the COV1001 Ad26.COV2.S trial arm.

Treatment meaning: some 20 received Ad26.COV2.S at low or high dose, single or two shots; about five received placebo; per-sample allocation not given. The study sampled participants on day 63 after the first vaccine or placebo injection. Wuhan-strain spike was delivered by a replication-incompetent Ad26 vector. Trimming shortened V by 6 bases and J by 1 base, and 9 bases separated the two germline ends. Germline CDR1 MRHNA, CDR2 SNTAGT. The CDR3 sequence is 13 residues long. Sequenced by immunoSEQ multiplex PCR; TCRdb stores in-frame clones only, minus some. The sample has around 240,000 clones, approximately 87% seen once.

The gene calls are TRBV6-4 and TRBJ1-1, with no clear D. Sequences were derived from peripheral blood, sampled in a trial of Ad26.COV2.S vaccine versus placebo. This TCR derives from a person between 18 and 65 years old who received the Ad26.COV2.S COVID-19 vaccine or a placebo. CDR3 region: CASSHTRNTEAFF. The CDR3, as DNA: TGTGCCAGCAGCCACACAAGGAACACTGAAGCTTTCTTT.